This TCR beta chain was found in a study of blood T cells in healthy people across ages. Primers used in a second PCR of about 6 to 12 cycles were a sample-barcoded 5' primer and a J-beta primer mix. Each CDR3 protein gets one entry after TCRdb re-called the 5' RACE reads with MiXCR. This sample has about 1 million distinct CDR3 sequences, with approximately 26% found just once. The CDR3 loop spans 14 amino acids. Trimming removed 6 bases from V and 5 bases from J; junction bases left unmatched: 9. In addition, the sample was reused for a study of T cells of mothers and their children.

The sequence came from a girl aged 2 to 9 in good health. Input material: blood. The chain employs TRBV12-3 or TRBV12-4 and TRBJ2-7; TRBD1 matches 8 bases. The CDR3: CASSTDRAQDEQYF. The CDR3 DNA reads TGTGCCAGCAGCACGGACAGGGCCCAGGACGAGCAGTACTTC.